This TCR beta chain was captured by sequencing in a study of human T cells and chemical hapten exposure. Across the study: Sensitization used 2% DPC on around 2 cm by around 2 cm upper inner arm skin.

This clonotype was counted at least ten times. What it binds is not known. Time point given: patch test 2, 6 weeks after DPC sensitization. The treatment: therapeutic diphenylcyclopropenone sensitization with weekly scalp DPC. Researchers extracted total RNA from unfractionated whole blood. Study-level findings and limits: The presence of alopecia in the donors means their immune response may differ from healthy people's.

Via MiXCR, TCRdb re-called the RACE reads, giving one row per CDR3 protein. The sample lists about 84,000 distinct CDR3 sequences; 10% were seen once. This CDR3 has 18 residues. V was pared by 4 bases and J by 3 bases, with 22 bases between. Per germline, CDR1 KGHSH and CDR2 LQKENI. The chain joins TRBV18 to TRBJ1-3; D gene unclear. The specimen comprised whole blood, sampled in connection with sensitization to the hapten diphenylcyclopropenone (DPC). This receptor was obtained from a woman in her twenties or thirties with alopecia areata. Some clones in this sample may be carry-over from other donors' samples. The CDR3 is CASSRETYRITLGNTIYF. As DNA, the CDR3 is TGTGCCAGCTCACGCGAGACCTACAGAATTACCCTTGGAAACACCATATATTTT.